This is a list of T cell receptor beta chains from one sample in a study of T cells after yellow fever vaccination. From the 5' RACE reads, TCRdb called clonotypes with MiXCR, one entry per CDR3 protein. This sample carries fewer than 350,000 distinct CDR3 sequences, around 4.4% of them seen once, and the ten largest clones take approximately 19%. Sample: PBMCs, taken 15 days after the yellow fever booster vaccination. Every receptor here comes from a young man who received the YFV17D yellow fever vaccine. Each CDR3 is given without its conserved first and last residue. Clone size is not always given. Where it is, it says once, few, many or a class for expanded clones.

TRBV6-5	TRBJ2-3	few	ASSYMLTGRSDTQY
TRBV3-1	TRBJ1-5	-	ASSQPSDGPQH
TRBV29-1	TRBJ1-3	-	SVDGDSGNTIY
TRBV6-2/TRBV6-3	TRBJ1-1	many	ASSYGAVNTEAF
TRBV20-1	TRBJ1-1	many	SARGRRGDDTEAF
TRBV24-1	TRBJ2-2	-	ATSRAGNTGELF
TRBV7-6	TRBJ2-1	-	ASSLGGVPGYNEQF
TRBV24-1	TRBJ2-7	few	ATSDGTTRDEQY
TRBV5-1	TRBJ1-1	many	ASSWTLGTEAF
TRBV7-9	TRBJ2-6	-	ASSPRPTDTSGANVLT
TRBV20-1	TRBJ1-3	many	SANRQGGLDTIY
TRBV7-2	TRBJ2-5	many	ASSRQGAGETQY
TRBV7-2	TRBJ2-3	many	ASSPRGAADTQY